The present T cell receptor beta chain was sequenced within a study of T cells in Graves' hyperthyroidism and ophthalmopathy (dated by TCRdb to between 2018 and 2020). Background on the whole study: Peripheral blood samples were taken at initial diagnosis, before any treatment was given. To identify TCR V-J signatures that set the groups apart, the researchers used a discovery cohort of 95 to 100 patients, made up of 40 to 45 with Graves' ophthalmopathy and approximately 57 with stable Graves' hyperthyroidism. In roughly six Graves' hyperthyroidism patients, the study also compared T-cell repertoires from thyroid tissue with T-cell repertoires from blood. Prospective prediction of ophthalmopathy was tested in an independent validation cohort of 18 hyperthyroidism patients and some 17 patients who later progressed to ophthalmopathy. The roughly 91 discovery patients were randomly split 7:3 into training and test sets. The paper reports TCR Vbeta CDR3 sequencing of fewer than 150 peripheral blood samples: 40 or so ophthalmopathy, under 85 hyperthyroidism and approximately 17 progressor patients. After sampling, hyperthyroidism patients received methimazole starting at 30 mg daily, and ophthalmopathy patients received high-dose intravenous methylprednisolone.

Beyond this particular receptor, the publication reports: During validation, the model predicted progression to ophthalmopathy a median of around 6 months ahead of onset, with approximately 71% sensitivity and 72% to 85% specificity. Blood samples also contained most of the expanded thyroid clonotypes (frequency above 0.001), which suggests that blood repertoires may reflect thyroid immune responses. No statistical method was used to fix the sample size in advance, and group allocation was not hidden from the investigators. A model built on a 13 V-J signature distinguished ophthalmopathy from stable hyperthyroidism, reaching approximately 89% sensitivity and around 81% specificity in cross-validation and 80%/75% in testing.

The TCR beta CDR3 regions were amplified from RNA transcripts. The first round of RT-PCR for the TCR CDR3 was performed with the HTBI primer set and the Qiagen OneStep RT-PCR kit. Libraries were constructed in a second round of multiplex PCR, after which size selection and purification were performed. Paired-end sequencing of the libraries was performed with 100 bp reads on an Illumina HiSeq2000. The original pipeline was this. SOAPnuke was used to process the raw data, removing reads that contained adapters or uncalled bases, had a mean Phred below 15, or lacked an exact match to the constant primer or identifier. COPE v1.2.5 was used to merge the high-quality paired reads, and each unique nucleotide sequence was defined as a clonotype. MiTCR v1.1 was used to align the clonotypes against IMGT TRBV, TRBD and TRBJ reference segments. Only V-J combinations with frequency above 0.0001, covering about 99% of repertoires, were analysed. The TCS score was defined as the ratio of F50 (clonal expansion) to E x V (chaos), calculated using BLOSUM62-based TCRdist between CDR3 peptides within each V-J. Welch's t-statistics and random forest reduced 500 to 650 V-J features to 13, which were used in a naive Bayes classifier (R e1071). TCRdb's own reprocessing of the public reads used fastp at Q25 and MiXCR and kept productive beta chains. Each entry is one CDR3 protein sequence, shown with its most common DNA and genes. These V and J calls originate from TCRdb's pipeline instead of the authors' own analysis. The sample has 300,000 to 450,000 distinct CDR3 sequences on record, about 13% of them singletons. The ten largest clones take up less than 10% of the sample.

The germline V gene encodes CDR1 MNHNS and CDR2 SASEGT. Trimming accounts for 8 bases at V and 1 base at J, while the number of junction bases matched to no gene is 1. Its CDR3 holds 12 amino acids, cysteine through phenylalanine. CDR3 DNA is the only sequence kept; it has 36 bases, read in frame from the first base. Stable Graves' hyperthyroidism was defined as the absence of progression to ophthalmopathy over 18 months of follow-up. Hyperthyroidism patients were newly diagnosed, with disease duration under 2 months, and aged 18 to 65 years. Patients with uncontrolled infections, other autoimmune diseases, pregnancy or lactation were excluded. Diagnoses were established on the basis of clinical symptoms, serum thyroxine and TRAb, thyroid ultrasound, and orbital computed tomography. PBMCs were separated from roughly 10 ml of fresh peripheral blood using Ficoll-Paque density gradient centrifugation. Total RNA was extracted using Trizol reagent, and RNA quality was assessed on an Agilent 2100 Bioanalyzer.

This clonotype was seen ten or more times. The target of this receptor is not known. No much larger clone is present one base from it, and per-base qualities are unavailable. The chain is made from TRBV6-1 and TRBJ1-1; 7 bases in the middle match TRBD1. This clonotype was sampled from a woman between 18 and 29 years old with Graves' hyperthyroidism. The sample consisted of blood. The sequenced DNA: TGTGCCAGCTACAGGGGGAACACTGAAGCTTTCTTT. Its protein reads: CASYRGNTEAFF.